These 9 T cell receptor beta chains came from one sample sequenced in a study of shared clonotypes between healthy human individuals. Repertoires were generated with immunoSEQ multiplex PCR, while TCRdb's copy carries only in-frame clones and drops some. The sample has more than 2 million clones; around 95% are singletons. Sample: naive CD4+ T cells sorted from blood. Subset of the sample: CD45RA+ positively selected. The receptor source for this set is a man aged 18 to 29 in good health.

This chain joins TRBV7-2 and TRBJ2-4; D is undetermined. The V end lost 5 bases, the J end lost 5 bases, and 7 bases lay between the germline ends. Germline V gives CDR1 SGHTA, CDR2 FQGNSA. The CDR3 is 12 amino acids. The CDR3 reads CASSPSQNIQYF. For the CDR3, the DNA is TGTGCCAGCAGCCCGAGCCAAAACATTCAGTACTTC.

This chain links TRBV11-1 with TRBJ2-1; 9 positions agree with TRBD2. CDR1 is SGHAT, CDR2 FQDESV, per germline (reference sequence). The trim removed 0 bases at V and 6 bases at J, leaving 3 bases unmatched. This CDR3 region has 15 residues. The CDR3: CASSLASGGLNEQFF. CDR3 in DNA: TGTGCCAGCAGCTTAGCTAGCGGGGGTCTCAATGAGCAGTTCTTC. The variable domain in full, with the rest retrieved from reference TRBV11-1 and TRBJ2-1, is EAEVAQSPRYKITEKSQAVAFWCDPISGHATLYWYRQILGQGPELLVQFQDESVVDDSQLPKDRFSAERLKGVDSTLKIQPAELGDSAMYLCASSLASGGLNEQFFGPGTRLTVL.

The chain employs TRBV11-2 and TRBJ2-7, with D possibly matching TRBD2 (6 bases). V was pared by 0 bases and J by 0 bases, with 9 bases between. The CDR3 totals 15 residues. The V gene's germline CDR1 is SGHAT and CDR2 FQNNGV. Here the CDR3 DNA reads TGTGCCAGCAGCTTAGATACTAGCCGCTCCTACGAGCAGTACTTC. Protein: CASSLDTSRSYEQYF.

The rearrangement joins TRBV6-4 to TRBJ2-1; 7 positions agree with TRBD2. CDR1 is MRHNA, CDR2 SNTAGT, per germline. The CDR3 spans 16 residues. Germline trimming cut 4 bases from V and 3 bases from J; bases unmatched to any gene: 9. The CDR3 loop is CASSVSVPGGYNEQFF. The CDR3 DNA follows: TGTGCCAGCAGTGTGAGTGTTCCGGGAGGCTACAATGAGCAGTTCTTC.

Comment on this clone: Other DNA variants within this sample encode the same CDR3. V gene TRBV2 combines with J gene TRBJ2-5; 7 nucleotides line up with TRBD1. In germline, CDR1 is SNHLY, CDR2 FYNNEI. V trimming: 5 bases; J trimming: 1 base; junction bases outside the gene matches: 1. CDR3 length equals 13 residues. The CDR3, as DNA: TGTGCCAGCAGTAGGGACAGCCAAGAGACCCAGTACTTC. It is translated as CASSRDSQETQYF.

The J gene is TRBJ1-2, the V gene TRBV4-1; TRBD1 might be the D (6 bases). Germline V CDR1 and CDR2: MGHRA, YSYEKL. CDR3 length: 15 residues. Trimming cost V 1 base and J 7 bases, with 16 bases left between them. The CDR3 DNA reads TGCGCCAGCAGCCAAGGTAGGGGGAATCGGCTTGGCTACACCTTC. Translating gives CASSQGRGNRLGYTF.

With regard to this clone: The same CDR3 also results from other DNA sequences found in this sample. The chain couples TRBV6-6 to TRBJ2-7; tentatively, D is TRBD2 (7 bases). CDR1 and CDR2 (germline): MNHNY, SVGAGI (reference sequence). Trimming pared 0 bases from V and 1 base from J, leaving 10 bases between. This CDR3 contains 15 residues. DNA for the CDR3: TGTGCCAGCAGTTACTCTGCGGGGGCGTCCTACGAGCAGTACTTC. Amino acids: CASSYSAGASYEQYF.

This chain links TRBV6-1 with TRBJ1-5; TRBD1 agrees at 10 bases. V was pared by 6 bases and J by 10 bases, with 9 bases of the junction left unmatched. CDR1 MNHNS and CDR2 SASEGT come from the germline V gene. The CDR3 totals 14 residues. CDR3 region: CASSPGTGVGPQHF. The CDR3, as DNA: TGTGCCAGCAGCCCCGGGACAGGGGTTGGTCCCCAGCATTTT.

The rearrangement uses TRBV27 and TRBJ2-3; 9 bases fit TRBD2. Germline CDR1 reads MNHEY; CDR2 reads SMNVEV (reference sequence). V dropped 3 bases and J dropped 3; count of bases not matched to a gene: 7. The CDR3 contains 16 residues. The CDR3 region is CASSFGAGGLTDTQYF. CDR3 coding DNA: TGTGCCAGCAGTTTTGGAGCGGGGGGACTTACAGATACGCAGTATTTT.